This T cell receptor beta chain was sequenced during a study of T cells after yellow fever vaccination. TCRdb called the 5' RACE reads again in MiXCR, with one record for every CDR3 protein. Seen here are more than 65,000 distinct CDR3 sequences, 5% to 6.5% observed once, and the top ten hold over 2%. V gave up 2 bases and J gave up 7 bases; unmatched junction bases: 7. The CDR3 length is 15 residues. Germline CDR1 is SGHTA and CDR2 is FQGNSA. This clonotype was seen many times. The chain has TRBV7-2 and TRBJ2-1; the match to TRBD2 covers 8 bases. This TCR was recovered from a man aged 18 to 30 who received the YFV17D yellow fever vaccine. Sequenced material: CD4+ T cells sorted from PBMCs, taken roughly 14 days after the first yellow fever vaccination. DNA of the CDR3: TGTGCCAGCAGCTTATCTCCGGGGGGGCAAAATGAGCAGTTCTTC. The encoded protein is CASSLSPGGQNEQFF.